This record looks at one T cell receptor beta chain sequence and its context. This sample was taken from a study of blood T cell repertoires in COVID-19. Study details: Samples of COVID-19 (acute and convalescent) were obtained from the United States, Italy and Spain. T cells, B-cell-depleted T cells, or PBMCs supplied cDNA or gDNA.

As processed by the authors: Amplification with reference gene primers provided the estimates of nucleated cell counts. This table comes from immunoSEQ multiplex PCR, and its TCRdb copy is limited to in-frame clones, with some not included. V and J calls and clone size follow that table, whereas D and trimming were derived from the DNA. The table shows some 45,000 clones, with 88% occurring only once. J gave up 6 bases and V 6 bases, and 10 bases lay outside the gene matches. Germline V CDR1 and CDR2: MDHEN, SYDVKM. The CDR3 runs 14 residues. The TCR originated in a human donor with active COVID-19. The donor label of this sample is uncertain. The chain has TRBV28 and TRBJ1-1, with TRBD1 identical over 7 bases. Sequences were obtained from peripheral blood. CDR3 in amino acids: CASSSGQAVAEAFF. CDR3 bases: TGTGCCAGCAGCTCAGGACAGGCGGTCGCTGAAGCTTTCTTT.